The source of this TCR beta chain is a study of breast tumors, draining lymph nodes, adjacent tissues. There are many counts of this clonotype. This CDR3 is built from 15 residues. Germline CDR1 MGHRA, CDR2 YSYEKL. Trimming removed 4 bases from V and 3 bases from J, with 13 bases in between. TCRdb redid the calling of the multiplex PCR reads with MiXCR, one entry per CDR3 protein. The data hold tens of thousands of distinct CDR3 sequences, with about 60% observed a single time. The sequencing input was breast tumor tissue. This TCR was sampled from a female donor with breast cancer. Some clones in this sample may be carry-over from other donors' samples. The chain carries TRBV4-1 and TRBJ1-3; perhaps TRBD1 as D (6 bases). The CDR3 spells CASSPPGQIGNTIYF. CDR3 in DNA: TGCGCCAGCAGCCCTCCCGGACAGATTGGAAACACCATATATTTT.